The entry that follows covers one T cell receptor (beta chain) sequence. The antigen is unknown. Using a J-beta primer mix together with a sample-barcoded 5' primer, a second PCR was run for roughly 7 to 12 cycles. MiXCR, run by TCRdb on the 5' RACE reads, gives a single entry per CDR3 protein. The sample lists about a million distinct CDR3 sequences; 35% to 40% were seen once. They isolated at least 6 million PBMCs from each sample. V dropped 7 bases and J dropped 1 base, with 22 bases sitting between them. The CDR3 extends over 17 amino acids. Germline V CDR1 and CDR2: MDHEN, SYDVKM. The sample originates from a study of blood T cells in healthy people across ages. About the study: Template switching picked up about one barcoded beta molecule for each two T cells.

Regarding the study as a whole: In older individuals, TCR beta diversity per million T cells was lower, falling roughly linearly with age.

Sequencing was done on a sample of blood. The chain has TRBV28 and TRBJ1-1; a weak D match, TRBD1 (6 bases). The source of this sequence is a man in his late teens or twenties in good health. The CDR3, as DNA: TGTGCCAGCAATACTAGAATGGGACAAAGAGGGAACACTGAAGCTTTCTTT. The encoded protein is CASNTRMGQRGNTEAFF.